A single sample gave rise to the 27 T cell receptor beta chains below, sequenced in a study of Ad26.COV2.S vaccination and SARS-CoV-2 variants. Noted treatment: some 20 received Ad26.COV2.S at low or high dose, single or two shots; about 5 received placebo; per-sample allocation not given. Material that was analyzed had been drawn on day 63 after the first vaccine or placebo injection. Clones were sequenced by immunoSEQ multiplex PCR, and TCRdb holds only the in-frame ones, with some missing. Among 300,000 to 400,000 clones listed, 70% to 90% were seen once. This specimen was peripheral blood, taken in a trial of Ad26.COV2.S vaccine versus placebo. The receptors shown here come from a person aged 18-65 years who received the Ad26.COV2.S COVID-19 vaccine or a placebo.

This chain connects TRBV27 to TRBJ2-7; 9 bases agree with TRBD1. Germline V gene lookup returns CDR1 MNHEY and CDR2 SMNVEV (reference sequence). V dropped 6 bases and J dropped 6; count of bases not matched to a gene: 6. The CDR3 contains 13 residues. CDR3 coding DNA: TGTGCCAGCAGGTATACAGGGGGCGGCGAGCAGTACTTC. This codes for CASRYTGGGEQYF.

The chain has TRBV11-2 and TRBJ2-7, with D perhaps TRBD1 (6 bases). CDR3 length equals 16 residues. Germline lookup yields CDR1 SGHAT and CDR2 FQNNGV. The ends were cut back, 2 bases at V and 1 base at J, with 15 bases in the middle. CDR3 sequence reads: CASSLTSGTLSYEQYF. DNA for the CDR3: TGTGCCAGCAGCTTAACCTCCGGGACACTTTCCTACGAGCAGTACTTC.

The chain links TRBV2 to TRBJ2-2; 9 bases match TRBD2. Germline V CDR1 and CDR2: SNHLY, FYNNEI. V was clipped by 2 bases and J by 9 bases; unmatched bases: 7. There are 15 residues in the CDR3. The CDR3: CASSESLAGLRELFF. The CDR3 nucleotides are TGTGCCAGCAGTGAATCCCTAGCGGGGCTTCGGGAGCTGTTTTTT.

CDR3 DNA sequence: TGTGCCAGCAGGGTTGAAAAGGGGGTTTTCACCTTC. This translates into CASRVEKGVFTF. The chain employs TRBV2 and TRBJ1-2, with D possibly being TRBD1 (6 bases). The germline gives CDR1 SNHLY, CDR2 FYNNEI. V lost 6 bases, J lost 13 bases, and 18 bases lay in between. This CDR3 has 12 amino acids.

Concerning this clone: Other DNA sequences in this sample translate to the same CDR3. V usage is TRBV5-4 and J usage is TRBJ2-7; D gene uncertain. V was cut by 2 bases and J by 2 bases, with 8 bases left in between. This CDR3 comprises 13 residues. Germline CDR1 is SGHNT and CDR2 is YYREEE (reference sequence). The CDR3 loop reads CASSFGRTYEQYF. CDR3 coding DNA: TGTGCCAGCAGCTTTGGCCGTACCTACGAGCAGTACTTC.

This chain joins TRBV2 and TRBJ2-7, with 10 bases matching TRBD1. Trimming cost V 7 bases and J 4 bases; bases outside gene matches: 10. Per germline, CDR1 SNHLY and CDR2 FYNNEI. This CDR3 has 15 amino acids. CDR3 DNA: TGTGCCAGCACTACGAGCAGGGGACAGGGGTACGAGCAGTACTTC. Protein sequence: CASTTSRGQGYEQYF.

This clone was seen more than once but under ten times. This chain joins TRBV7-2 and TRBJ2-1, with 9 nucleotides matching TRBD2. J lost 8 bases, V lost 6 bases, and 14 bases had no gene match. This CDR3 is 16 amino acids long. Germline CDR1 reads SGHTA; CDR2 reads FQGNSA. Here the CDR3 reads CASRIHAGGPLYEQFF. The CDR3, as DNA: TGTGCCAGCAGGATTCACGCGGGGGGGCCTTTATATGAGCAGTTCTTC.

This rearrangement joins TRBV2 to TRBJ1-1; the D gene is possibly TRBD1 (5 bases). Germline V gives CDR1 SNHLY, CDR2 FYNNEI. This CDR3 contains 11 residues. V lost 8 bases and J lost 4, with 8 bases in between. The CDR3 region is CASQGSTEAFF. In DNA form, the CDR3 reads TGTGCCAGCCAGGGCAGCACTGAAGCTTTCTTT.

The chain carries TRBV15 and TRBJ1-5; D perhaps matches TRBD1 (5 bases). The germline V gene has CDR1 LNHNV and CDR2 YYDKDF (reference sequence). Trimming shortened V by 3 bases and J by 8 bases, and 8 bases separated the two germline ends. This CDR3 is built from 12 residues. This CDR3 is CATSSGGEPQHF. CDR3 nucleotides: TGTGCCACCAGCAGTGGGGGTGAGCCCCAGCATTTT.

The CDR3 DNA reads TGTGCCAGCAGCCGGGGACCTTCCCCTGGGGCCAACGTCCTGACTTTC. Its translation: CASSRGPSPGANVLTF. The chain employs TRBV7-9 and TRBJ2-6; D possibly matches TRBD1 or TRBD2 (5 bases each). Trimming removed 5 bases at V and 2 bases at J, with 13 bases between. The CDR3 runs to 16 residues. The V gene's germline CDR1 is SEHNR and CDR2 FQNEAQ (reference sequence).

CDR3 DNA: TGTGCCAGCAGCGACCGGGGGGCAGGGGGCGAGGATCAGCCCCAGCATTTT. This sequence encodes CASSDRGAGGEDQPQHF. The chain combines TRBV11-3 with TRBJ1-5; 8 nucleotides match TRBD1. This CDR3 spans 17 amino acids. J gave up 5 bases and V 5 bases, and 14 bases lay outside the gene matches. Germline loops: CDR1 SGHNT, CDR2 YENEEA.

This chain uses TRBV7-9 with TRBJ2-1, with TRBD2 identical over 7 bases. Germline CDR1 and CDR2: SEHNR and FQNEAQ (reference sequence). With 5 bases clipped from V and 2 bases from J, the junction kept 6 bases outside the gene matches. This CDR3 has 15 residues. The CDR3 coding sequence is TGTGCCAGCAGCCAACTAGCGCCTGCCTACAATGAGCAGTTCTTC. Amino acid sequence: CASSQLAPAYNEQFF.

The gene calls are TRBV2 and TRBJ2-7; perhaps D is TRBD1 or TRBD2 (5 bases each). CDR3 length: 15 residues. Germline CDR1 SNHLY, CDR2 FYNNEI. Trimming took 1 base from V and 6 from J, leaving 16 bases between them. The CDR3 coding sequence is TGTGCCAGCAGTGAAGATCTGGGACCTTTAGGCGAGCAGTACTTC. Translated, it gives CASSEDLGPLGEQYF.

The rearrangement links TRBV11-2 to TRBJ1-2; 7 positions match TRBD1. Germline V lookup: CDR1 SGHAT, CDR2 FQNNGV. The CDR3 covers 13 residues. V trimming: 5 bases; J trimming: 5 bases; junction bases outside the gene matches: 5. CDR3 coding DNA: TGTGCCAGCAGCCCCGGGACAGCTTATGGCTACACCTTC. The encoded protein is CASSPGTAYGYTF. The full variable domain, with the rest looked up from reference TRBV11-2 and TRBJ1-2, is EAGVAQSPRYKIIEKRQSVAFWCNPISGHATLYWYQQILGQGPKLLIQFQNNGVVDDSQLPKDRFSAERLKGVDSTLKIQPAKLEDSAVYLCASSPGTAYGYTFGSGTRLTVV.

The V and J genes are TRBV5-1 and TRBJ2-2; D call uncertain. This CDR3 has 14 residues. Trimming removed 0 bases at V and 4 bases at J, with 7 bases between. The germline CDR1 and CDR2 sequences are SGHRS and YFSETQ. The CDR3, as DNA: TGCGCCAGCAGCTTGGGGGGTATCACCGGGGAGCTGTTTTTT. This sequence encodes CASSLGGITGELFF. Using reference TRBV5-1 and TRBJ2-2 for the parts outside the CDR3, the full variable domain is KAGVTQTPRYLIKTRGQQVTLSCSPISGHRSVSWYQQTPGQGLQFLFEYFSETQRNKGNFPGRFSGRQFSNSRSEMNVSTLELGDSALYLCASSLGGITGELFFGEGSRLTVL.

This chain connects TRBV5-8 to TRBJ2-7; TRBD1 matches 8 bases. CDR1 and CDR2 (germline): SGHTS, YDEGEE. The trim removed 4 bases at V and 4 bases at J, leaving 7 bases unmatched. This CDR3 contains 14 residues. The chain's CDR3 is CASSLRTGMYEQYF. CDR3 DNA: TGTGCCAGCAGCCTACGGACAGGGATGTACGAGCAGTACTTC.

This clone was seen a handful of times. The V and J genes are TRBV6-5 and TRBJ1-4, with D tentatively TRBD1 (6 bases). Germline V gene data show CDR1 as MNHEY and CDR2 as SVGAGI. Between the trimmed V and J ends, which lost 6 bases and 0 bases, there was a span of 8 bases. The CDR3 covers 14 residues. CDR3 nucleotides: TGTGCCAGCAGCCGACAGGCAACTAATGAAAAACTGTTTTTT. As protein: CASSRQATNEKLFF.

The DNA for the CDR3 is TGTGCCAGCAGCTTTCCAGCGGGACCTAGCACAGATACGCAGTATTTT. Its translation: CASSFPAGPSTDTQYF. The gene calls are TRBV5-8 and TRBJ2-3; the match to TRBD2 covers 7 bases. CDR1 is SGHTS and CDR2 is YDEGEE in the germline V gene. There are 16 residues in the CDR3. V was pared by 2 bases and J by 0 bases, with 6 bases of the junction left unmatched.

The gene calls are TRBV5-4 and TRBJ1-4; D gene ambiguous. The CDR3 sequence is 14 residues long. Germline loops: CDR1 SGHNT, CDR2 YYREEE (reference sequence). The V end was cut by 3 bases, the J end by 2 bases, with 8 bases between. The CDR3 here is CASSSHGTNEKLFF. CDR3 nucleotides: TGTGCCAGCAGCTCGCACGGGACTAATGAAAAACTGTTTTTT.

In its sample, this clone was seen once. J is TRBJ1-1 and V is TRBV11-3; unclear D gene. The germline V gene has CDR1 SGHNT and CDR2 YENEEA. This CDR3 has 15 amino acids. V was shortened by 5 bases and J by 1 base, with 14 bases between the two germline ends. DNA for the CDR3: TGTGCCAGCAGCGCGCGGAGACTCCCGAACACTGAAGCTTTCTTT. The encoded protein is CASSARRLPNTEAFF.

The rearrangement links TRBV5-1 to TRBJ2-2, with 9 bases that match TRBD1. V was pared by 7 bases and J by 1 base, with 8 bases of the junction left unmatched. The CDR3 runs to 16 residues. In germline, CDR1 is SGHRS, CDR2 YFSETQ. CDR3 in DNA: TGCGCCAGCTCCCGTGACAGGGGGGGGAACACCGGGGAGCTGTTTTTT. The encoded protein is CASSRDRGGNTGELFF.

The rearrangement uses TRBV2 and TRBJ2-3; TRBD2 is a possible D gene (6 bases). Germline loops: CDR1 SNHLY, CDR2 FYNNEI. CDR3 length: 15 amino acids. This CDR3 is CVLTPYSGPTDTQYF. The CDR3 nucleotides read TGTGTCCTGACCCCATATAGCGGCCCCACAGATACGCAGTATTTT.

The rearrangement uses TRBV18 and TRBJ1-1, with D possibly being TRBD1 (5 bases). This CDR3 region has 14 residues. The germline V and J ends were trimmed by 4 bases and 2 bases, with 11 bases remaining between them. CDR1 and CDR2 from the germline V gene are KGHSH and LQKENI. The CDR3 sequence is CASSQTDSNTEAFF. As DNA, the CDR3 is TGTGCCAGCTCACAAACCGACAGTAACACTGAAGCTTTCTTT.

This chain joins TRBV28 and TRBJ2-1; no definite D call. The germline V and J ends were trimmed by 3 bases and 4 bases, with 7 bases remaining between them. The CDR3 runs 13 residues. In germline, CDR1 is MDHEN, CDR2 SYDVKM. DNA of the CDR3: TGTGCCAGCAGTTTGGTCAGTTACAATGAGCAGTTCTTC. This encodes CASSLVSYNEQFF.

The count of this clone is one. The V and J genes are TRBV4-1 and TRBJ2-1; 8 bases are a match to TRBD2. With 3 bases clipped from V and 0 bases from J, the junction kept 7 bases outside the gene matches. The CDR3 totals 17 residues. Germline CDR1 is MGHRA and CDR2 is YSYEKL. The CDR3 protein is CASSHPSGGSSYNEQFF. The CDR3 coding sequence is TGCGCCAGCAGCCACCCGAGCGGGGGCAGCTCCTACAATGAGCAGTTCTTC.

The chain links TRBV7-9 to TRBJ1-2; D gene uncertain. Looked up from germline, CDR1 is SEHNR and CDR2 is FQNEAQ (reference sequence). Trimming pared 0 bases from V and 4 bases from J, leaving 6 bases between. The CDR3 runs to 13 residues. The CDR3 nucleotides are TGTGCCAGCAGCTTAGCAGGGAGCTATGGCTACACCTTC. Translation gives CASSLAGSYGYTF.

The chain is built from TRBV9 and TRBJ1-5; D remains ambiguous. The CDR3 runs 13 residues. Trimming stripped 6 bases from V and 7 bases from J, with 14 bases between. Germline CDR1 is SGDLS and CDR2 is YYNGEE. Written as DNA, the CDR3 is TGTGCCAGCAACAAACAGCCGGACCAGCCCCAGCATTTT. As protein: CASNKQPDQPQHF.